This T cell receptor beta chain is from a study of blood T cell repertoires in COVID-19. Study overall: COVID-19 samples, acute and convalescent, were from the United States, Italy and Spain. The cDNA or gDNA used as material had been derived from T cells, B-cell-depleted T cells, or PBMCs.

In the original processing: Reference gene primer amplification gave estimated nucleated cell counts. This table comes from immunoSEQ multiplex PCR, and its TCRdb copy is limited to in-frame clones, with some not included. The V and J calls and the clone size are those of that table, but D and trimming were determined from the DNA. The top ten hold roughly 5.7% of the sample, which has fewer than 300,000 clones, more than 70% seen once. Germline assignment: CDR1 MDHEN and CDR2 SYDVKM. The CDR3 loop spans 17 amino acids. The junction had 16 bases not matched to a gene; V was cut back by 5 bases and J by 7 bases.

This clonotype was sampled from an elderly man with acute or convalescent COVID-19. The sequencing sample was made of peripheral blood. This rearrangement joins TRBV28 to TRBJ2-1; 8 bases are a match to TRBD2. CDR3 sequence: CASSNPPGSGSRNEQFF. The CDR3 region has the DNA TGTGCCAGCAGTAACCCCCCCGGGAGCGGGAGTAGGAATGAGCAGTTCTTC.